The clone carrying this T cell receptor (beta chain) was counted a few times. Antigen: not known. This sample was taken from a study of human T cells and chemical hapten exposure. At the level of the study: Enrolled patients were predominantly female and had alopecia areata, totalis or universalis. Study results and limitations: Among expanded TCRs, significantly more large CDR3 similarity clusters formed than among controls. The immune response of these alopecia patients might not match healthy individuals'.

Time point reported: pre-sensitization, week 0. Treatment noted: therapeutic diphenylcyclopropenone sensitization with weekly scalp DPC. Single cDNA molecules in the library carried unique molecular identifiers attached during preparation. MiXCR was run by TCRdb on the RACE reads, yielding one entry per CDR3 protein. The data contain approximately 260,000 distinct CDR3 sequences, roughly 7.4% of them singletons. Germline V gene sequence: CDR1 KGHSH, CDR2 LQKENI. V was pared by 2 bases and J by 4 bases, with 11 bases between. The CDR3 loop spans 15 amino acids. This material consisted of whole blood, taken in connection with sensitization to the hapten diphenylcyclopropenone (DPC). The chain links TRBV18 to TRBJ2-2, with D unclear. This receptor was taken from a man between 18 and 35 years old with alopecia areata. Some clones in this sample may be carry-over from other donors' samples. The CDR3 spells CASSPGSDATGELFF. Here the CDR3 DNA reads TGTGCCAGCTCACCAGGATCCGATGCCACCGGGGAGCTGTTTTTT.